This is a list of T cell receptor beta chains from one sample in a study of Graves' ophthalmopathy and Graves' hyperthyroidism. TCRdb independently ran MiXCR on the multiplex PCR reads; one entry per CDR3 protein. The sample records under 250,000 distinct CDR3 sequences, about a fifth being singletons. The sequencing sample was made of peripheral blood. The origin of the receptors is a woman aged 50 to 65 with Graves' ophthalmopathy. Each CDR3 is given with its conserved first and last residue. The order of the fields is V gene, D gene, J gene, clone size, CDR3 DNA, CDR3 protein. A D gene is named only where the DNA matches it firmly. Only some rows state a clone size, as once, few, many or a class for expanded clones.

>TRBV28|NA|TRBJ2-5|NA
TGTGCCAGCAGTCCCAGACTACAAGAGACCCAGTACTTC
CASSPRLQETQYF
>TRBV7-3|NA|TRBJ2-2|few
TGTGCCAGCAGCTTAATGGGTTCCGGGGAGCTGTTTTTT
CASSLMGSGELFF
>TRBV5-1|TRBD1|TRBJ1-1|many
TGCGCCAGCAGCTTGGGACCGGGACAGGGCGGTGAAGCTTTCTTT
CASSLGPGQGGEAFF
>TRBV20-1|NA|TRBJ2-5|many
TGCAGTGCTAGAGACGGGATATCGGAGACCCAGTACTTC
CSARDGISETQYF
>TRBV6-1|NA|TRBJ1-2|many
TGTGCCAGCAGTGAAAGGGAGAAGAACTATGGCTACACCTTC
CASSEREKNYGYTF
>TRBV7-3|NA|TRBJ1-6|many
TGTGCCAGCAGCCCCAACAGTAATTCACCCCTCCACTTT
CASSPNSNSPLHF
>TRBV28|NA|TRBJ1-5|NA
TGTGCCAGCAGCCCGATGGGACTGATTAGCAATCAGCCCCAGCATTTT
CASSPMGLISNQPQHF
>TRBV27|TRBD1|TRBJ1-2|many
TGTGCCACCCAAGCCGACAGGGGGGATGGTGGCTACACCTTC
CATQADRGDGGYTF
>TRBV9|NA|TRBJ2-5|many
TGTGCCAGCAGCGTCGTGTCGAGCGGACAAGAGACCCAGTACTTC
CASSVVSSGQETQYF
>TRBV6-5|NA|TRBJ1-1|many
TGTGCCAGCAGTTACTCGGGGGGCACTGAAGCTTTCTTT
CASSYSGGTEAFF
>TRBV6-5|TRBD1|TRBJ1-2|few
TGTGCCAGCAGTTCCTGGGACAGGGCCTCATATGGCTACACCTTC
CASSSWDRASYGYTF
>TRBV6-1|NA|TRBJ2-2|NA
TGTGCCAGCAACGGGGCGGTTAGCGAGAACACCGGGGAGCTGTTTTTT
CASNGAVSENTGELFF
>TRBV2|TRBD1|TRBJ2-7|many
TGTGCCAGCAGCGACTACTTAGGGGGCGCCGAGCAGTACTTC
CASSDYLGGAEQYF
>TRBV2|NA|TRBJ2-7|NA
TGTGCCAGCCTCACCTCTAGGGAAGGGACCTACGAGCAGTACTTC
CASLTSREGTYEQYF
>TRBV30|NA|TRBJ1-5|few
TGTGCCTGGAGTGAACCTTGGAAATATAGCAATCAGCCCCAGCATTTT
CAWSEPWKYSNQPQHF
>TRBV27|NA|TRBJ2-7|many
TGTGCCAGCGGGGACTACGAGCAGTACTTC
CASGDYEQYF
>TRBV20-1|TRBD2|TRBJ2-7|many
TGCAGTCTAACGCGCGGGAGCAACTACGAGCAGTACTTC
CSLTRGSNYEQYF
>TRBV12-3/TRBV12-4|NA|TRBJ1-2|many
TGTGCCAGCAATGGGGTCCTTCGGGATTCTCACTATGGCTACACCTTC
CASNGVLRDSHYGYTF
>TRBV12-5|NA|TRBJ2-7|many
TGTGCTAGTGGTTCGGGACGGGCCTACGAGCAGTACTTC
CASGSGRAYEQYF
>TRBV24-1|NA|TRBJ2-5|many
TGTGCCACCAGTGACCCTACTAGACGACAAGAGACCCAGTACTTC
CATSDPTRRQETQYF
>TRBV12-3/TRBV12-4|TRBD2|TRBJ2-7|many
TGTGCCAGCAGTCGGACTAGCGGGGGGTATGAGCAGTACTTC
CASSRTSGGYEQYF
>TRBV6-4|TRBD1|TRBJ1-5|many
TGTGCCAGCAGGACGGACAGGGTGGAGGTTGGCAATCAGCCCCAGCATTTT
CASRTDRVEVGNQPQHF
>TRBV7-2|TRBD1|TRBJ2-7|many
TGTGCCAGCAGCTTATCCCGGACAGGGGTGTACGAGCAGTACTTC
CASSLSRTGVYEQYF
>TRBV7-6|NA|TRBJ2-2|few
TGTGCCAGCAGCACCGACGGCGGGGAGCTGTTTTTT
CASSTDGGELFF
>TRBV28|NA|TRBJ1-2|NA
TGTGCCAGCAGCACCAGGGGTGGCTACACCTTC
CASSTRGGYTF
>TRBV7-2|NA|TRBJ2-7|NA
TGTGCCAGCAGCTTAGTGCAGATCGGTCGGAGCTCCTACGAGCAGTACTTC
CASSLVQIGRSSYEQYF
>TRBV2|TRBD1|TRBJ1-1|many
TGTGCCAGAGAAAGACAGGGCCCTGAAGCTTTCTTT
CARERQGPEAFF
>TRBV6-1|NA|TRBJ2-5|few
TGTGCCAGCACAGACAGCCAAGAGACCCAGTACTTC
CASTDSQETQYF
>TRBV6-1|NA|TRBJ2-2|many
TGTGCCAGCAGGAGATTAGTACTTAACACCGGGGAGCTGTTTTTT
CASRRLVLNTGELFF
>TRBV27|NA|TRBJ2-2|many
TGTGCCAGCAGTACCTCCGTGATGCCCGGGGAGCTGTTTTTT
CASSTSVMPGELFF
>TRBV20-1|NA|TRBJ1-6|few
TGCAGTGCTAGTAGGCCAGGGGTAGGGTCACCCCTCCACTTT
CSASRPGVGSPLHF